The rows below give T cell receptor beta chains drawn from one sample of a study of blood T cell repertoires in COVID-19. Libraries were prepared by immunoSEQ multiplex PCR; TCRdb keeps only in-frame clonotypes and omits some of them. The sample holds about 230,000 clones, approximately 80% seen once. Sequencing was carried out using peripheral blood. Receptor source: a woman aged 40-49 years who had recovered from COVID-19. The CDR3 runs from the conserved cysteine through the conserved F or W. A D gene is named only where the DNA matches it firmly. The listing skips clone size in some rows; elsewhere it reads once, few, many or a size class.

v_call	cdr3_length	d_call	j_call	clone_size	cdr3_nt	cdr3_aa
TRBV7-9	15	-	TRBJ1-6	-	TGTGCCAGCAGCCGACAGGACTCCTATAATTCACCCCTCCACTTT	CASSRQDSYNSPLHF
TRBV7-2	16	-	TRBJ2-5	-	TGTGCCAGCAGCTCGCAAGGAGGGGTTGGAGCAGAGACCCAGTACTTC	CASSSQGGVGAETQYF
TRBV13	15	TRBD2	TRBJ2-1	-	TGTGCCAGCAGCTTAGGAGCGGGGGGGCCCTATGAGCAGTTCTTC	CASSLGAGGPYEQFF
TRBV6-2/TRBV6-3	13	-	TRBJ1-2	-	TGTGCCAGCAGTGGGAGGCCGAACTATGGCTACACCTTC	CASSGRPNYGYTF
TRBV7-8	18	TRBD1	TRBJ1-2	-	TGTGCCAGCAGCTTAGAATCTTTTATCGACAGGGGCGGTTATGGCTACACCTTC	CASSLESFIDRGGYGYTF
TRBV3-1/TRBV3-2	18	TRBD2	TRBJ2-1	-	TGTGCCAGCAGCCAAGATAGTGGGTGGGCTAGCGGGGCGGATCAGCAGTTCTTC	CASSQDSGWASGADQQFF
TRBV6-1	15	-	TRBJ2-7	-	TGTGCCAGCAGTGAATTTGGGGCGCATGCAGGGAAGCAGTACTTC	CASSEFGAHAGKQYF
TRBV29-1	12	-	TRBJ1-2	few	TGCAGCGTGGTCAGGGATAACTATGGCTACACCTTC	CSVVRDNYGYTF
TRBV18	15	-	TRBJ2-2	-	TGTGCCAGCTCACCGAGAGCGGCGAACACCGGGGAGCTGTTTTTT	CASSPRAANTGELFF
TRBV9	15	-	TRBJ2-7	few	TGTGCCAGCAGCGTAGGGACGGACAGCACCTACGAGCAGTACTTC	CASSVGTDSTYEQYF
TRBV13	16	TRBD2	TRBJ2-5	-	TGTGCCAGCAGCCTACGAGCGGGGGGGCCCGGAAAGACCCAGTACTTC	CASSLRAGGPGKTQYF
TRBV21-1	14	-	TRBJ1-2	-	TGTGCCAGCAAAGACTACGACCGTAACTATGGCTACACCTTC	CASKDYDRNYGYTF
TRBV30	14	-	TRBJ2-4	few	TGTGCCTGGAGTGTAGGAGGGAGTGAAAACATTCAGTACTTC	CAWSVGGSENIQYF
TRBV2	14	-	TRBJ1-4	-	TGTGCCAGCAGTGAGACTACAACTAATGAAAAACTGTTTTTT	CASSETTTNEKLFF
TRBV18	14	-	TRBJ2-3	-	TGTGCCAGCTCACCAGGGGGCGGAGAGGATACGCAGTATTTT	CASSPGGGEDTQYF
TRBV10-1	16	-	TRBJ2-1	-	TGCGCCAGCAGTGAGTCTCCCAAGAGCTCCTACAATGAGCAGTTCTTC	CASSESPKSSYNEQFF
TRBV29-1	14	TRBD1	TRBJ1-2	-	TGCAGCGTTGGGGCAGGGGGCGGAAGCTATGGCTACACCTTC	CSVGAGGGSYGYTF
TRBV2	17	TRBD2	TRBJ2-2	-	TGTGCCAGCAGTGAAGCTTCAGCGGGGGTCAACACCGGGGAGCTGTTTTTT	CASSEASAGVNTGELFF